These T cell receptor beta chains were read from a single sample in a study of post-analysis software for immune sequencing data. TCRdb itself ran the PCR reads through MiXCR, one entry per CDR3 protein. The sample records hundreds of thousands of distinct CDR3 sequences, 53% being singletons. Specimen: blood. The receptor source for this set is a girl aged 5-17 years with multiple sclerosis. The CDR3 runs from the conserved cysteine through the conserved F or W.

V gene: TRBV5-1; CDR3 protein: CASSLTVKGLAPLPSYEQYF
V gene: TRBV10-3; CDR3 protein: CAISESGGNEQFF
V gene: TRBV5-1; CDR3 protein: CASSFGSPTAQETQYF
V gene: TRBV7-8; CDR3 protein: CASSLTGRREYGYTF
V gene: TRBV10-3; CDR3 protein: CAISELKLPTETQYF
V gene: TRBV12-3/TRBV12-4; CDR3 protein: CASRLGEANNEQFF
V gene: TRBV7-3; CDR3 protein: CASSLNLGSDTQYF
V gene: TRBV20-1; CDR3 protein: CSAREGDRLALGTDTQYF
V gene: TRBV20-1; CDR3 protein: CSFERAGGHYEQYF
V gene: TRBV10-1; CDR3 protein: CASSGAAGVSNEQFF
V gene: TRBV7-9; CDR3 protein: CASSLVSGPTDTQYF
V gene: TRBV29-1; CDR3 protein: CSVGGAGGRYNEQFF
V gene: TRBV4-1; CDR3 protein: CASSQGRLAGGPYEQYF
V gene: TRBV7-9; CDR3 protein: CAGSFGQQISGANVLTF
V gene: TRBV2; CDR3 protein: CASRSAPSYNEQFF
V gene: TRBV9; CDR3 protein: CASSDSGGTYQETQYF
V gene: TRBV3-1; CDR3 protein: CASSQDSGLAYNEQFF
V gene: TRBV14; CDR3 protein: CASSWTSGLASPQYF
V gene: TRBV7-2; CDR3 protein: CASSWAASGPYNEQFF
V gene: TRBV5-8; CDR3 protein: CASRRVGVETQYF
V gene: TRBV19; CDR3 protein: CASSIPAQGVGAHEQYF
V gene: TRBV5-1; CDR3 protein: CASSRDRLHEQFF
V gene: TRBV7-9; CDR3 protein: CASSLAQGLSTQYF
V gene: TRBV5-6; CDR3 protein: CASSSAARRGTDTQYF
V gene: TRBV6-5; CDR3 protein: CATRRQGSYEQYF
V gene: TRBV13; CDR3 protein: CASTVNRGQMYEQYF
V gene: TRBV7-2; CDR3 protein: CASSPQDGGWETQYF
V gene: TRBV20-1; CDR3 protein: CSAGAGPNQPQHF
V gene: TRBV5-1; CDR3 protein: CASSLAGGYYNEQFF
V gene: TRBV12-3/TRBV12-4; CDR3 protein: CASSEQGRSGYTF
V gene: TRBV18; CDR3 protein: CASSPRSGGHEQYF
V gene: TRBV3-1; CDR3 protein: CASSHGPGNEKLFF
V gene: TRBV20-1; CDR3 protein: CSAQDRSGQETQYF
V gene: TRBV6-6; CDR3 protein: CASRGDQPQHF
V gene: TRBV5-4; CDR3 protein: CASSPPGQGLFGYTF
V gene: TRBV14; CDR3 protein: CASSQDSARRGMNTEAFF
V gene: TRBV27; CDR3 protein: CASSGRQGNLYEQYF
V gene: TRBV12-5; CDR3 protein: CASGLGQGWTDTQYF
V gene: TRBV20-1; CDR3 protein: CSAIRSGFNGYTF
V gene: TRBV14; CDR3 protein: CASSQGRFYGYTF
V gene: TRBV20-1; CDR3 protein: CSARQRLDTQYF
V gene: TRBV3-1; CDR3 protein: CASSTRLAGLSYNEQFF
V gene: TRBV2; CDR3 protein: CASMTGTIHYEQYF
V gene: TRBV10-3; CDR3 protein: CAISEGAQYEQYF
V gene: TRBV7-2; CDR3 protein: CASSLQGAGLFYNEQFF
V gene: TRBV6-2/TRBV6-3; CDR3 protein: CASSYRTGQTQYF
V gene: TRBV6-5; CDR3 protein: CATRDDNLLTDTQYF
V gene: TRBV6-1; CDR3 protein: CASSVQGANTEAFF
V gene: TRBV12-3/TRBV12-4; CDR3 protein: CASSPSGSRGNEQFF
V gene: TRBV28; CDR3 protein: CASSLLQYTEAFF
V gene: TRBV3-1; CDR3 protein: CASSQRDFYNEQYF
V gene: TRBV15; CDR3 protein: CATSRDRWDSNTEAFF
V gene: TRBV6-5; CDR3 protein: CASSLNTGVLYNEQFF
V gene: TRBV20-1; CDR3 protein: CSARGERVSPYF
V gene: TRBV10-3; CDR3 protein: CAITAERGDTEAFF